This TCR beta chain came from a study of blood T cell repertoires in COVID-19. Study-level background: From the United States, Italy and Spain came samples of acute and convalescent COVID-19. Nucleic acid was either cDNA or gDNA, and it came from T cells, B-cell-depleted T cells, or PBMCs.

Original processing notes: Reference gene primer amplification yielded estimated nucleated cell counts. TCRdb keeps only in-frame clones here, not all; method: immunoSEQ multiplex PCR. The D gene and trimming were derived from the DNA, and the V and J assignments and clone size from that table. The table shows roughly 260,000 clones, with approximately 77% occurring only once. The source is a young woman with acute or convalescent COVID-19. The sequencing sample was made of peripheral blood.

CDR3 protein: CASSSSGLAAQETQYF. The CDR3 DNA is TGTGCCAGCAGTTCGAGTGGACTAGCGGCACAAGAGACCCAGTACTTC. The chain links TRBV2 to TRBJ2-5, with 10 positions matching TRBD2. CDR1 SNHLY and CDR2 FYNNEI come from the germline V gene. Trimming took 5 bases from V and 2 from J; bases not matched to a gene: 8. There are 16 residues in the CDR3.